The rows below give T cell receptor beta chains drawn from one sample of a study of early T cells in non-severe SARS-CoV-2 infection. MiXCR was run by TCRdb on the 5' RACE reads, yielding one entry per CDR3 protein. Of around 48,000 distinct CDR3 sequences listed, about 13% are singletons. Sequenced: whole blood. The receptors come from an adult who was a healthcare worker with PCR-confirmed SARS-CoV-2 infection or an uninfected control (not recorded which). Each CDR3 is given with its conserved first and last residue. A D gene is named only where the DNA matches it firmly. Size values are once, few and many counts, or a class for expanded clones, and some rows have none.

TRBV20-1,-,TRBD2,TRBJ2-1,CSARPGGAAYNEQFF,TGCAGTGCTAGACCCGGGGGGGCCGCATACAATGAGCAGTTCTTC
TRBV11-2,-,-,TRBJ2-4,CASSSPGQENIQYF,TGTGCCAGCAGCTCGCCCGGCCAAGAGAACATTCAGTACTTC
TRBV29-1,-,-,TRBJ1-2,CSVEDFGAGYGYTF,TGCAGCGTTGAAGATTTTGGGGCTGGCTATGGCTACACCTTC
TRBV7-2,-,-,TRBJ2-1,CASSFTGSGSYNEQFF,TGTGCCAGCAGCTTCACCGGGAGCGGCTCCTACAATGAGCAGTTCTTC
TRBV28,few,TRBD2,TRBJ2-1,CASSAGGGHNEQFF,TGTGCCAGCAGTGCGGGAGGGGGTCACAATGAGCAGTTCTTC
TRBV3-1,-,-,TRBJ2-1,CASSQSVLSDNEQFF,TGTGCCAGCAGCCAATCGGTCCTGAGCGACAATGAGCAGTTCTTC
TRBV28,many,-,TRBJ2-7,CASNSARGGSYEQYF,TGTGCCAGCAACTCAGCTAGGGGCGGATCCTACGAGCAGTACTTC
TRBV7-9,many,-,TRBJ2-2,CASSYTGELFF,TGTGCCAGCAGTTACACCGGGGAGCTGTTTTTT
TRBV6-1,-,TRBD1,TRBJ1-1,CASSEGPEGQGTEAFF,TGTGCCAGCAGTGAAGGGCCTGAGGGACAGGGTACTGAAGCTTTCTTT
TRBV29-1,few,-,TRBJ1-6,CSVEDRQAALHF,TGCAGCGTTGAAGACCGACAGGCCGCCCTCCACTTT
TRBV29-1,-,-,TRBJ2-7,CSVTLHRSYEQYF,TGCAGCGTGACGTTACACAGGTCCTACGAGCAGTACTTC
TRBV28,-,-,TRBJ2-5,CASSPGPTLGETQYF,TGTGCCAGCAGTCCAGGACCGACCCTGGGAGAGACCCAGTACTTC
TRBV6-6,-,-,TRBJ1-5,CAIQKLSNQPQHF,TGTGCCATCCAAAAGCTGAGTAATCAGCCCCAGCATTTT
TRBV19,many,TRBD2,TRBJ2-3,CASSTSIAGSGTDTQYF,TGTGCCAGTAGTACCAGTATAGCGGGGAGCGGCACAGATACGCAGTATTTT
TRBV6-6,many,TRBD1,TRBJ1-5,CASREGQGARGEPQHF,TGTGCCAGCAGGGAGGGACAGGGGGCGCGAGGGGAGCCCCAGCATTTT
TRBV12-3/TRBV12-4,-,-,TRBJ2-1,CASSLVGGPGQFF,TGTGCCAGCAGTTTAGTCGGGGGCCCTGGGCAGTTCTTC
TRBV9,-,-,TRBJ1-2,CASSVDSSVNYGYTF,TGTGCCAGCAGCGTAGATTCTTCTGTTAACTATGGCTACACCTTC
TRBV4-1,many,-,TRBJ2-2,CASSPSEFANTGELFF,TGCGCCAGCAGCCCAAGTGAGTTCGCGAACACCGGGGAGCTGTTTTTT
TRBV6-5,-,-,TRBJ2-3,CASSYSLPSRDTQYF,TGTGCCAGCAGTTACTCGTTACCTAGCAGGGATACGCAGTATTTT
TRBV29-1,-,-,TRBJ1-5,CSVGGNQPQHF,TGCAGCGTTGGGGGCAATCAGCCCCAGCATTTT
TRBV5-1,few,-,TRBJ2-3,CASSLDAGAGTDTQYF,TGCGCCAGCAGCTTGGATGCGGGGGCCGGCACAGATACGCAGTATTTT
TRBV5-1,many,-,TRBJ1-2,CASSLGVNYGYTF,TGCGCCAGCAGCTTGGGGGTAAACTATGGCTACACCTTC
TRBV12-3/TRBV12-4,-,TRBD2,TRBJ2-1,CASSQLAGTFNEQFF,TGTGCCAGCAGTCAACTAGCGGGAACCTTCAATGAGCAGTTCTTC
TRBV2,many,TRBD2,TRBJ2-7,CASTSTSDNYEQYF,TGTGCCAGCACCTCAACTAGCGACAACTACGAGCAGTACTTC
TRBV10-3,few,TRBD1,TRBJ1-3,CAINPGQGSGNTIYF,TGTGCCATCAACCCGGGACAGGGGTCCGGAAACACCATATATTTT
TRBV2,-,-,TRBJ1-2,CATYGYTF,TGTGCCACCTATGGCTACACCTTC
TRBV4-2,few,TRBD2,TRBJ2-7,CASSQDGAGGSYEQYF,TGTGCCAGCAGCCAAGATGGAGCGGGGGGCAGCTACGAGCAGTACTTC
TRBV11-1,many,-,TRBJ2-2,CASSHTNTGELFF,TGTGCCAGCAGCCATACGAACACCGGGGAGCTGTTTTTT
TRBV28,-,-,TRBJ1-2,CASIPEKNYGYTF,TGTGCCAGCATCCCGGAAAAAAACTATGGCTACACCTTC
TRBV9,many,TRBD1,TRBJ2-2,CASTRTGGVGTGELFF,TGTGCCAGCACCCGAACAGGGGGAGTGGGCACCGGGGAGCTGTTTTTT
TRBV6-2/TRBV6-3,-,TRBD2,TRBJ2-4,CASSSNRGLAVLLAKNIQYF,TGTGCCAGCAGCTCCAACAGGGGACTAGCGGTCCTTTTAGCCAAAAACATTCAGTACTTC
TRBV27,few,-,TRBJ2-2,CASSTDTGELFF,TGTGCCAGCAGCACAGACACCGGGGAGCTGTTTTTT
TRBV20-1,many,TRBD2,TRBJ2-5,CSFRAGGEETQYF,TGCAGTTTCCGGGCGGGGGGCGAAGAGACCCAGTACTTC
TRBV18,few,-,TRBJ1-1,CASSPAGMNTEAFF,TGTGCCAGCTCACCAGCGGGCATGAACACTGAAGCTTTCTTT
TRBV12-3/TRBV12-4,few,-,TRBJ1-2,CASSFKTLYGYTF,TGTGCCAGCAGTTTCAAGACCCTCTATGGCTACACCTTC